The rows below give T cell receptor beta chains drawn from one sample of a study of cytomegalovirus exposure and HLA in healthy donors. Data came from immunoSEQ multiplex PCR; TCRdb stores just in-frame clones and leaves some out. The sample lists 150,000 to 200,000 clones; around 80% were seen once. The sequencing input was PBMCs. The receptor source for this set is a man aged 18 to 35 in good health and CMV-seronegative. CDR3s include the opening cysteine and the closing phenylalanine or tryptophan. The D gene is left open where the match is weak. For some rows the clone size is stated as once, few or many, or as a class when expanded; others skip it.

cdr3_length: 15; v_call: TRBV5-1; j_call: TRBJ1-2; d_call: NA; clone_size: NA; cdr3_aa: CASSRTDRLNYGYTF; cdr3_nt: TGCGCCAGCAGTCGAACTGACAGGCTCAACTATGGCTACACCTTC
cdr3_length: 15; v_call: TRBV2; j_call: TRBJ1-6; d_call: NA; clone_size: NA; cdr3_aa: CASSKQGTHNSPLHF; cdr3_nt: TGTGCCAGCAGTAAACAGGGAACCCATAATTCACCCCTCCACTTT
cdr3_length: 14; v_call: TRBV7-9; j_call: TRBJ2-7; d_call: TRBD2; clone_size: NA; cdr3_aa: CASSLGTSAGEQYF; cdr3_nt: TGTGCCAGCAGCTTGGGGACTAGCGCTGGCGAGCAGTACTTC
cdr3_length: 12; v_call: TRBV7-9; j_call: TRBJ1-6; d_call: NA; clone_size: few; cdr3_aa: CASSPPGQILHF; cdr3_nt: TGTGCCAGCAGCCCTCCCGGACAGATTCTCCACTTT
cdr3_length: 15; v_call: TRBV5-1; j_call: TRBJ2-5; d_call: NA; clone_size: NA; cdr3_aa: CASSSYSGLGETQYF; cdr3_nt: TGCGCCAGCAGCTCCTACTCCGGGTTAGGAGAGACCCAGTACTTC
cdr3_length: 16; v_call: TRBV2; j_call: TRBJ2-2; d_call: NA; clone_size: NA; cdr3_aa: CASSEYWDTNTGELFF; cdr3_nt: TGTGCCAGCAGTGAGTATTGGGACACGAACACCGGGGAGCTGTTTTTT
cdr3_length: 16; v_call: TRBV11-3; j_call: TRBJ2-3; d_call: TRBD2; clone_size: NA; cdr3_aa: CASTNAAGARPDTQYF; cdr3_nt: TGTGCCAGCACCAATGCGGCGGGAGCCCGCCCAGATACGCAGTATTTT
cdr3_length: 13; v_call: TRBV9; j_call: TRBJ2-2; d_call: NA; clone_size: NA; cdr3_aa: CASRTDLTGELFF; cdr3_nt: TGTGCCTCAAGGACTGACCTCACCGGGGAGCTGTTTTTT
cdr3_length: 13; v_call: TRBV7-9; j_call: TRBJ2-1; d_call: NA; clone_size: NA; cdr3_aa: CASSPPGVVEQFF; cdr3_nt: TGTGCCAGCAGCCCCCCAGGTGTCGTTGAGCAGTTCTTC
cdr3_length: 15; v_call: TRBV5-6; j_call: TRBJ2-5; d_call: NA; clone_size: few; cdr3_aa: CASRRRGTQEGTQYF; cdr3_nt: TGTGCCAGCAGGCGCCGGGGGACCCAAGAGGGGACCCAGTACTTC
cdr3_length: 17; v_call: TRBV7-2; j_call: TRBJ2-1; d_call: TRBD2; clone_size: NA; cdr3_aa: CASSLDGPGLAPNEQFF; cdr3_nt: TGTGCCAGCAGCCTAGACGGTCCGGGACTAGCGCCCAATGAGCAGTTCTTC
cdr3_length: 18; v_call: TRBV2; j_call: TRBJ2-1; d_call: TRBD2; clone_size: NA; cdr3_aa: CASRRTSGGPLSYNEQFF; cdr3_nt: TGTGCCAGCAGACGGACTAGCGGGGGGCCCCTCTCCTACAATGAGCAATTCTTC
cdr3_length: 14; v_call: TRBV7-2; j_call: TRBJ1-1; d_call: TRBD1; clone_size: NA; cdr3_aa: CASRYRQGGTEAFF; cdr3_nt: TGTGCCAGCAGATATAGACAGGGTGGGACTGAAGCTTTCTTT
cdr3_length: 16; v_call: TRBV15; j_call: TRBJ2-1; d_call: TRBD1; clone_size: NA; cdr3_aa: CATSRDLDRFYNEQFF; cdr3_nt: TGTGCCACCAGCAGAGATCTGGACAGGTTCTACAATGAGCAGTTCTTC
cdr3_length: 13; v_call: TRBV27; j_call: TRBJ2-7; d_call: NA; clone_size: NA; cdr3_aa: CASSLRGLYEQYF; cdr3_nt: TGTGCCAGCAGTTTAAGGGGGTTATACGAGCAGTACTTC
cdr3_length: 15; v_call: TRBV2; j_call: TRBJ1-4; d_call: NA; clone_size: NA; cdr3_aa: CASSEEGVHNEKLFF; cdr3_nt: TGTGCCAGCAGTGAAGAGGGGGTTCATAATGAAAAACTGTTTTTT
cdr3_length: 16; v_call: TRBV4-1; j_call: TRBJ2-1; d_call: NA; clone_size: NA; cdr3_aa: CASSQAAASSYNEQFF; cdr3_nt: TGCGCCAGCAGCCAAGCAGCGGCAAGCTCCTACAATGAGCAGTTCTTC
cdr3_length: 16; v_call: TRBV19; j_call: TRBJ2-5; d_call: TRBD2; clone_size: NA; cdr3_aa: CASSRGSGTYQETQYF; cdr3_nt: TGTGCCAGTAGTCGCGGGAGCGGGACGTACCAAGAGACCCAGTACTTC
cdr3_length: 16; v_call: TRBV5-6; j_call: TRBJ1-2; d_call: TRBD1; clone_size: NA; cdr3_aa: CASSLAGRGNDYGYTF; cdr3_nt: TGTGCCAGCAGCTTGGCCGGCAGGGGGAATGACTATGGCTACACCTTC
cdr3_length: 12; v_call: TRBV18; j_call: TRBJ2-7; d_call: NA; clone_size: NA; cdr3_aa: CASSPGGHEQYF; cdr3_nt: TGTGCCAGCTCACCCGGAGGTCACGAGCAGTACTTC
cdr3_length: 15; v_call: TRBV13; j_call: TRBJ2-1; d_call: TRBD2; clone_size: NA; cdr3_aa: CASWAAGDGYNEQFF; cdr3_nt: TGTGCCAGCTGGGCAGCGGGAGACGGGTACAATGAGCAGTTCTTC
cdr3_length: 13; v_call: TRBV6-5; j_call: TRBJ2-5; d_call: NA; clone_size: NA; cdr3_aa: CASSYSTGETQYF; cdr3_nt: TGTGCCAGCAGTTACTCGACTGGCGAGACCCAGTACTTC